One sample yielded the 30 T cell receptor beta chains listed below, sequenced in a study of regulatory T cells in long-lasting Graves disease. The time point here: newly diagnosed GD, antithyroid drugs for less than 3 months. The TCR library was made from RNA extracted from PBMCs. HTBI primers from iRepertoire and Arm-PCR of CDR3 regions yielded the TCR beta libraries. TCRdb analysed the multiplex PCR reads with MiXCR anew, one entry per CDR3 protein. Here the sample spans a few hundred thousand distinct CDR3 sequences, roughly 15% being singletons. The same sample was also used in a study of T cells in Graves' hyperthyroidism and ophthalmopathy.

This sample comprised peripheral blood mononuclear cells (PBMCs), obtained at new diagnosis, from a patient treated with antithyroid drugs. These receptors all come from a woman aged 18 to 35 with Graves disease.

This rearrangement joins TRBV7-3 to TRBJ2-2; 7 nucleotides agree with TRBD2. The CDR3 runs 14 residues. After removal of 3 bases from V and 7 bases from J, the junction contained 5 bases not matched to a gene. Looked up from germline, CDR1 is SGHTA and CDR2 is FQGTGA. In DNA, the CDR3 is TGTGCCAGCAGCTTGACGGGGGGTGGCGGGGAGCTGTTTTTT. Protein product: CASSLTGGGGELFF.

This clonotype has just a few counts. The rearrangement links TRBV6-1 to TRBJ1-2, with a tentative D call TRBD1 (5 bases). The V gene's germline CDR1 is MNHNS and CDR2 SASEGT. V lost 6 bases, J lost 7 bases, and 18 bases lay in between. CDR3 length: 14 residues. The CDR3 region has the DNA TGTGCCAGCAGGGCCGGGACCGAGGCCGTTGGCTACACCTTC. Its protein product is CASRAGTEAVGYTF.

This chain joins TRBV7-3 and TRBJ2-2; the D gene is possibly TRBD2 (5 bases). The CDR3 sequence is 17 residues long. Trimming removed 2 bases from V and 5 bases from J, with 18 bases in between. The germline V gene has CDR1 SGHTA and CDR2 FQGTGA. CDR3 in DNA: TGTGCCAGCAGCTTAGAAACCGGGGAGATAAAAACCGGGGAGCTGTTTTTT. Protein sequence: CASSLETGEIKTGELFF.

This chain connects TRBV4-1 to TRBJ2-7; D is unresolved. The CDR3 length is 15 residues. Germline loops: CDR1 MGHRA, CDR2 YSYEKL. Trimming took off 0 bases at V and 0 bases at J, with 9 bases between the two ends. CDR3 coding DNA: TGCGCCAGCAGCCAAGATGTAGGGTCCTCCTACGAGCAGTACTTC. Translated, it gives CASSQDVGSSYEQYF.

The chain links TRBV7-9 to TRBJ2-7; D possibly uses TRBD1 or TRBD2 (5 bases each). The CDR3 is made up of 12 amino acids. In germline, CDR1 is SEHNR, CDR2 FQNEAQ (reference sequence). With 1 base removed from V and 12 bases from J, the gap between germline ends came to 13 bases. This CDR3 reads CASSLGGPQMYF. DNA of the CDR3: TGTGCCAGCAGCTTAGGGGGACCCCAGATGTACTTC.

The gene calls are TRBV6-2 or TRBV6-3 and TRBJ2-6, with a possible D match to TRBD1 (5 bases). From germline, CDR1 is MNHEY and CDR2 SVGEGT. The CDR3 has 20 amino acids. V was shortened by 6 bases and J by 3 bases, with 27 bases between the two germline ends. The CDR3 nucleotides read TGTGCCAGCAGCCCGGTAGGGGTGGGCTCAGTGGCTCATGGGGCCAACGTCCTGACTTTC. Protein product: CASSPVGVGSVAHGANVLTF.

Of note for this clonotype: A clone one base away is much larger, so this may be a read error. V is TRBV12-3 or TRBV12-4 and J is TRBJ2-2, with 10 bases lining up with TRBD2. CDR3 length equals 15 residues. Unmatched junction bases numbered 3, after V lost 7 bases and J lost 1 base. CDR3 nucleotides: TGTGCCAGCATCCGGACTAGCGGGAACACCGGGGAGCTGTTTTTT. Translated, it gives CASIRTSGNTGELFF.

At least ten counts were recorded for this clonotype. V usage is TRBV30 and J usage is TRBJ2-7, with unresolved D. The V end was cut by 0 bases, the J end by 2 bases, with 8 bases between. Germline CDR1 reads GTSNPN; CDR2 reads SVGIG (reference sequence). The CDR3 loop spans 13 amino acids. As DNA, the CDR3 is TGTGCCTGGAGTGTACTGACAACCTACGAGCAGTACTTC. Translating gives CAWSVLTTYEQYF.

The V and J genes are TRBV14 and TRBJ2-7; TRBD1 is a possible D gene (6 bases). The germline CDR1 and CDR2 sequences are SGHDN and FVKESK. V was trimmed by 3 bases and J by 4 bases, leaving 22 bases between them. The CDR3 is 17 residues long. Here the CDR3 DNA reads TGTGCCAGCAGCCAGTCCAGGGGTGCTTTGGGTTCGTACGAGCAGTACTTC. As protein: CASSQSRGALGSYEQYF.

This clonotype was observed at least ten times. A read error may account for a junction end that differs from germline. V and J are TRBV28 and TRBJ1-5; 7 bases map to TRBD1. CDR3 length: 16 amino acids. Germline V gene data show CDR1 as MDHEN and CDR2 as SYDVKM. The CDR3 sequence: CAGSPTEGGGGQPQHF. In DNA, the CDR3 is TGTGCCGGCAGCCCTACGGAGGGAGGGGGCGGGCAGCCCCAGCATTTT.

The V and J genes are TRBV11-2 and TRBJ2-7; D is undetermined. The germline V and J ends were trimmed by 0 bases and 2 bases, with 8 bases remaining between them. The CDR3 has 14 residues. Germline loops: CDR1 SGHAT, CDR2 FQNNGV. CDR3 in DNA: TGTGCCAGCAGCTTAGATGGAATCGCCTACGAGCAGTACTTC. Translating it yields CASSLDGIAYEQYF. The variable domain in full, completed from reference TRBV11-2 and TRBJ2-7, reads EAGVAQSPRYKIIEKRQSVAFWCNPISGHATLYWYQQILGQGPKLLIQFQNNGVVDDSQLPKDRFSAERLKGVDSTLKIQPAKLEDSAVYLCASSLDGIAYEQYFGPGTRLTVT.

This clonotype was counted a few times. V usage is TRBV6-1 and J usage is TRBJ2-1; D might be TRBD1 (6 bases). V was trimmed by 8 bases and J by 4 bases, leaving 12 bases between them. The V gene's germline CDR1 is MNHNS and CDR2 SASEGT. The CDR3 covers 13 residues. Written as DNA, the CDR3 is TGTGCCAGCGCCGGGACATTTTACAATGAGCAGTTCTTC. Protein product: CASAGTFYNEQFF.

At least ten counts were recorded for this clonotype. The rearrangement joins TRBV11-3 to TRBJ2-1; 8 bases line up with TRBD2. The junction had 6 bases not matched to a gene; V was cut back by 0 bases and J by 8 bases. This CDR3 is built from 15 residues. From germline, CDR1 is SGHNT and CDR2 YENEEA. The CDR3 sequence is CASSLDRGGVYEQFF. In DNA, the CDR3 is TGTGCCAGCAGCTTAGATCGGGGGGGGGTCTATGAGCAGTTCTTC.

This clonotype appeared a few times. The gene calls are TRBV6-2 or TRBV6-3 and TRBJ2-5, with 10 nucleotides matching TRBD2. This CDR3 region has 15 residues. Germline values: CDR1 MNHEY, CDR2 SVGEGT. J was trimmed by 5 bases and V by 2 bases; bases with no gene match: 5. This CDR3 is CASSYGAGGQETQYF. CDR3 nucleotide sequence: TGTGCCAGCAGTTACGGAGCGGGAGGGCAGGAGACCCAGTACTTC.

This clonotype showed up just a few times. V and J are TRBV30 and TRBJ1-3; D not certain. Per the germline V gene, CDR1 is GTSNPN and CDR2 is SVGIG (reference sequence). Trimming left V 6 bases short and J 4 bases short, with 16 bases between. The CDR3 runs to 14 residues. The CDR3: CACPSARGGNTIYF. CDR3 in DNA: TGTGCCTGTCCCTCGGCTAGAGGGGGAAACACCATATATTTT.

The CDR3 protein is CASSVTGTSFYEQYF. The CDR3 bases are TGTGCCAGCAGCGTTACCGGGACTAGCTTCTACGAGCAGTACTTC. The J gene is TRBJ2-7, the V gene TRBV5-6; TRBD2 aligns across 9 bases. With V trimmed by 4 bases and J by 3 bases, 8 bases remained unmatched. The CDR3 totals 15 residues. CDR1 and CDR2 (germline): SGHDT, YYEEEE.

As regards this clonotype: A read error is possible here, since a much larger clone lies one base away. The chain has TRBV6-1 and TRBJ2-2; no firm D call. V was shortened by 7 bases and J by 2 bases, with 11 bases between the two germline ends. The CDR3 consists of 14 residues. The germline V gene encodes CDR1 MNHNS and CDR2 SASEGT. The CDR3 reads CASKGGPNTGELFF. In DNA form, the CDR3 reads TGTGCCAGCAAGGGTGGGCCTAACACCGGGGAGCTGTTTTTT.

The chain carries TRBV29-1 and TRBJ2-7, with 9 bases fitting TRBD2. Germline CDR1 reads SQVTM; CDR2 reads ANQGSEA. This CDR3 is 13 amino acids long. With V trimmed by 4 bases and J by 2 bases, 3 bases remained unmatched. The chain's CDR3 is CSVGLAGTYEQYF. The CDR3 region has the DNA TGCAGCGTTGGGCTAGCGGGGACCTACGAGCAGTACTTC.

This clonotype was recorded many times. V gene TRBV28 combines with J gene TRBJ2-3; 7 nucleotides match TRBD1. CDR3 length: 15 amino acids. Unmatched junction bases numbered 11, after V lost 7 bases and J lost 4 bases. Looked up from germline, CDR1 is MDHEN and CDR2 is SYDVKM. CDR3 region: CASTPTGIWSDTQYF. The CDR3 nucleotides read TGTGCCAGCACCCCGACAGGGATTTGGTCAGATACGCAGTATTTT.

In its sample, this clonotype was seen a few times. The rearrangement joins TRBV6-2 or TRBV6-3 to TRBJ2-7, with D unresolved. The V end was cut by 6 bases, the J end by 4 bases, with 7 bases between. This CDR3 has 11 residues. Germline values: CDR1 MNHEY, CDR2 SVGEGT. The CDR3: CASREQYEQYF. In DNA form, the CDR3 reads TGTGCCAGCAGGGAACAGTACGAGCAGTACTTC.

The V call is TRBV20-1, the J call TRBJ1-2, with D unclear. V shed 1 base and J shed 4 bases, with 13 bases lying between them. Per the germline V gene, CDR1 is DFQATT and CDR2 is SNEGSKA (reference sequence). The CDR3 sequence is 14 residues long. In DNA, the CDR3 is TGCAGTGCTAGAGGTGTCAACAGATCCTATGGCTACACCTTC. It codes for CSARGVNRSYGYTF.

In its sample, this clonotype was seen many times. V and J are TRBV18 and TRBJ1-5; D is undetermined. Looked up from germline, CDR1 is KGHSH and CDR2 is LQKENI. The CDR3 sequence is 16 residues long. V lost 2 bases to trimming and J lost 5 bases, with 16 bases between them. CDR3 nucleotides: TGTGCCAGCTCACCATCTCGGACCCGCCGGGATCAGCCCCAGCATTTT. Its protein product is CASSPSRTRRDQPQHF. Full variable domain (outside the CDR3, taken from reference TRBV18 and TRBJ1-5): NAGVMQNPRHLVRRRGQEARLRCSPMKGHSHVYWYRQLPEEGLKFMVYLQKENIIDESGMPKERFSAEFPKEGPSILRIQQVVRGDSAAYFCASSPSRTRRDQPQHFGDGTRLSIL.

A few counts support this clonotype. This chain joins TRBV6-9 and TRBJ1-4; 8 positions match TRBD1. The CDR3 extends over 17 amino acids. Germline CDR1 MNHGY, CDR2 SVAAGI. V lost 3 bases and J lost 0; bases outside the gene matches: 6. The CDR3 loop is CASSYLGQGATNEKLFF. The CDR3 coding sequence is TGTGCCAGCAGTTACCTCGGACAGGGCGCAACTAATGAAAAACTGTTTTTT.

This clonotype was found a few times. J is TRBJ2-5 and V is TRBV29-1; 8 positions match TRBD1. Germline trimming cut 5 bases from V and 5 bases from J; bases unmatched to any gene: 13. Germline values: CDR1 SQVTM, CDR2 ANQGSEA. The CDR3 length is 15 residues. CDR3 amino acids: CSVSPAQGAGETQYF. CDR3 DNA sequence: TGCAGCGTTTCCCCGGCCCAGGGGGCTGGGGAGACCCAGTACTTC.

V is TRBV6-2 or TRBV6-3 and J is TRBJ2-1; 12 bases are a match to TRBD2. CDR3 size: 14 residues. The germline V gene has CDR1 MNHEY and CDR2 SVGEGT. J gave up 9 bases and V 8 bases, and 8 bases lay outside the gene matches. The CDR3 nucleotides are TGTGCCAGCTCCCGACTAGCGGGAGTAAGTGAGCAGTTCTTC. Its translation is CASSRLAGVSEQFF.

This clonotype was observed a few times. V is TRBV9 and J is TRBJ2-5; TRBD1 matches at 8 bases. CDR3 length: 17 residues. Germline V CDR1 and CDR2: SGDLS, YYNGEE. The V segment lost 3 bases and the J segment 1 base; nucleotides outside the gene matches: 11. This chain's CDR3 is CASSAPLKDRVQETQYF. The CDR3 bases are TGTGCCAGCAGCGCCCCCCTTAAGGACAGGGTCCAAGAGACCCAGTACTTC.

This clonotype was detected many times. The V and J genes are TRBV27 and TRBJ2-1; TRBD2 agrees at 8 bases. The ends lost 0 bases at V and 3 bases at J; junction bases unmatched: 4. Germline assignment: CDR1 MNHEY and CDR2 SMNVEV (reference sequence). The CDR3 spans 16 residues. For the CDR3, the DNA is TGTGCCAGCAGTTTATCGGCGGGAGGCTTCTACAATGAGCAGTTCTTC. Translation gives CASSLSAGGFYNEQFF.

Regarding this clonotype: Being one base from a much bigger clone, this may be a read error. This chain connects TRBV28 to TRBJ2-7; 9 bases line up with TRBD1. The CDR3 contains 16 residues. J was trimmed by 7 bases and V by 0 bases; bases with no gene match: 10. Germline V lookup: CDR1 MDHEN, CDR2 SYDVKM. The CDR3 here is CASSLWSGQGYNEQYF. Written as DNA, the CDR3 is TGTGCCAGCAGTTTATGGTCGGGACAGGGCTACAATGAGCAGTACTTC.

This clonotype was seen more than once but under ten times. The genes are TRBV19 and TRBJ2-7, with 7 bases identical to TRBD1. The CDR3 extends over 13 amino acids. The junction had 3 bases not matched to a gene; V was cut back by 5 bases and J by 2 bases. CDR1 is LNHDA, CDR2 SQIVND, per germline (reference sequence). The CDR3 nucleotides are TGTGCCAGTAGTGAGAGGGGGCCCTACGAGCAGTACTTC. It specifies CASSERGPYEQYF. The variable domain in full, completed from reference TRBV19 and TRBJ2-7, reads DGGITQSPKYLFRKEGQNVTLSCEQNLNHDAMYWYRQDPGQGLRLIYYSQIVNDFQKGDIAEGYSVSREKKESFPLTVTSAQKNPTAFYLCASSERGPYEQYFGPGTRLTVT.

There are a few counts of this clonotype. The chain employs TRBV29-1 and TRBJ1-1; D remains ambiguous. The CDR3 is 14 amino acids. V was clipped by 3 bases and J by 0 bases, with 11 bases between them. Germline V gives CDR1 SQVTM, CDR2 ANQGSEA. CDR3 in DNA: TGCAGCGTTGATGCAGAGGTCGTGAACACTGAAGCTTTCTTT. It translates to CSVDAEVVNTEAFF.